A selection of T cell receptor beta chains follows, all from one sample in a study of blood T cell repertoires in COVID-19. Produced via immunoSEQ multiplex PCR; TCRdb's table is partial and in-frame only. The sample yields about 120,000 clones, about four fifths seen once. What was sequenced was peripheral blood. These receptors were collected from a woman in her seventies with acute or convalescent COVID-19. Both conserved end residues are part of each CDR3. A D gene is named only where the DNA matches it firmly. Some rows mark clone size as missing; the rest say once, few, many or name a class of expanded clone.

>TRBD1|TRBV24-1|TRBJ2-5|-
TGTGCCACCAGCCCTACTGGACAGGGCGGCCAAGAGACCCAGTACTTC
CATSPTGQGGQETQYF
>-|TRBV15|TRBJ2-2|few
TGTGCCACCAGCAGAGATTATTGGCGGATTAACACCGGGGAGCTGTTTTTT
CATSRDYWRINTGELFF
>TRBD1|TRBV9|TRBJ2-1|-
TGTGCCAGCGGACAGGGGGGTAGGAATGAGCAGTTCTTC
CASGQGGRNEQFF
>-|TRBV25-1|TRBJ1-2|once
TGTGCCAGCAGTGAAACTTGGGGGGATGGCTACACCTTC
CASSETWGDGYTF
>-|TRBV5-8|TRBJ1-2|-
TGTGCCAGCAGCGTAGGGGGTAGGCTACGTTTGAGCTATGGCTACACCTTC
CASSVGGRLRLSYGYTF
>TRBD2|TRBV5-4|TRBJ2-1|few
TGTGCCAGCAGCAAGACTAGCGGGGGGGCCGGGTCCTACAATGAGCAGTTCTTC
CASSKTSGGAGSYNEQFF
>TRBD1|TRBV5-1|TRBJ1-2|-
TGCGCCAGCAGCTTAACAGGGACAGGGTTCTTGGGCTACACCTTC
CASSLTGTGFLGYTF
>-|TRBV4-3|TRBJ1-1|-
TGCGCCAGCAGCCAAGATGACCCCTTTCGAAATAACAGGGTGAACACTGAAGCTTTCTTT
CASSQDDPFRNNRVNTEAFF
>-|TRBV6-5|TRBJ1-4|-
TGTGCCAGCAGTTACATGGGGCATGAAAAACTGTTTTTT
CASSYMGHEKLFF
>-|TRBV4-3|TRBJ1-1|-
TGCGCCAGCAGCCTACAGGTCTCGAACACTGAAGCTTTCTTT
CASSLQVSNTEAFF
>-|TRBV5-4|TRBJ2-1|-
TGTGCCAGCAGCTTGGATGCGGACTCATACAATGAGCAGTTCTTC
CASSLDADSYNEQFF
>-|TRBV12-3/TRBV12-4|TRBJ1-1|-
TGTGCCAGCAGTTTAGGTAAGAACACTGAAGCTTTCTTT
CASSLGKNTEAFF
>TRBD1|TRBV5-1|TRBJ1-2|-
TGCGCCAGCAGATCCCAGGGGGCACACTATGGCTACACCTTC
CASRSQGAHYGYTF
>-|TRBV5-1|TRBJ1-1|few
TGCGCCAGCAGCGAGGGACAGAACACTGAAGCTTTCTTT
CASSEGQNTEAFF
>TRBD1|TRBV5-5|TRBJ1-1|-
TGTGCCAGCAGCACGAGGACAGGGGGCAACACTGAAGCTTTCTTT
CASSTRTGGNTEAFF
>-|TRBV4-2|TRBJ1-2|few
TGTGCCAGCAGCCAAGATGTCAGCTATGGCTACACCTTC
CASSQDVSYGYTF
>-|TRBV7-9|TRBJ1-1|-
TGTGCCAGCAGCCCGGAGGCCGTGAACACTGAAGCTTTCTTT
CASSPEAVNTEAFF
>TRBD2|TRBV7-9|TRBJ2-2|once
TGTGCCAGCAGCCCCCAGCGGGGGGGAGCCGGGGAGCTGTTTTTT
CASSPQRGGAGELFF
>-|TRBV19|TRBJ2-1|-
TGTGCCAGTAGTAGAACGACAGTATTAGGGCTCAATGAGCAGTTCTTC
CASSRTTVLGLNEQFF
>-|TRBV7-2|TRBJ1-1|-
TGTGCCAGCAGCTCCGAGTCTTTCTCTGAAGCTTTCTTT
CASSSESFSEAFF
>-|TRBV30|TRBJ2-2|-
TGTGCCTGGAGTGTTTCGGTGAGGTCCGGGGAGCTGTTTTTT
CAWSVSVRSGELFF
>TRBD1|TRBV2|TRBJ2-4|-
TGTGCCAGCAGTGACAGGGGGAACATTCAGTACTTC
CASSDRGNIQYF
>-|TRBV7-9|TRBJ1-2|-
TGTGCCAGCAGCCCCCCTGGACAAACTATTCTCTATGGCTACACCTTC
CASSPPGQTILYGYTF
>TRBD1|TRBV24-1|TRBJ1-5|once
TGTGCCACCAGTGATCGACAGGGTGGTAGCAATCAGCCCCAGCATTTT
CATSDRQGGSNQPQHF
>TRBD2|TRBV6-6|TRBJ2-7|-
TGTGCCAGCAGGACGGGAGGGCCCTACGAGCAGTACTTC
CASRTGGPYEQYF
>TRBD2|TRBV5-5|TRBJ2-5|once
TGTGCCAGCAGCTTTAGCGGGGGGACCGCTTTGCAGTACTTC
CASSFSGGTALQYF
>-|TRBV4-2|TRBJ1-1|-
TGTGCCAGCAGCTCCCAATATTTGGGGGGGGACACTGAAGCTTTCTTT
CASSSQYLGGDTEAFF
>-|TRBV27|TRBJ1-2|-
TGTGCCAGCAGTTTCACACAGGGCTACTATGGCTACACCTTC
CASSFTQGYYGYTF
>-|TRBV3-1/TRBV3-2|TRBJ1-1|-
TGTGCCAGCAGCCAAGATTCGGGTTCGGACACTGAAGCTTTCTTT
CASSQDSGSDTEAFF
>-|TRBV19|TRBJ1-5|-
TGTGCCAGTAGTGCTTATAGTGGGCCGAATCAGCCCCAGCATTTT
CASSAYSGPNQPQHF
>TRBD2|TRBV3-1/TRBV3-2|TRBJ2-4|-
TGTGCCAGCAGCCAGGTGCTAGCGGGCGGTAGAAACATTCAGTACTTC
CASSQVLAGGRNIQYF
>-|TRBV14|TRBJ1-5|-
TGTGCCAGCAGCTACTCCACAGACCAGCCCCAGCATTTT
CASSYSTDQPQHF
>TRBD1|TRBV9|TRBJ2-3|few
TGTGCCAGCAGCCCAGACAGGGGGGCCACAGATACGCAGTATTTT
CASSPDRGATDTQYF
>TRBD1|TRBV29-1|TRBJ2-3|-
TGCAGCGTCCGCCCGGGACAGGGGGCGCGAGATACGCAGTATTTT
CSVRPGQGARDTQYF
>TRBD2|TRBV5-1|TRBJ2-3|-
TGCGCCAGCAGCTTGGATGCGACCGGGACTAACACAGATACGCAGTATTTT
CASSLDATGTNTDTQYF
>-|TRBV3-1/TRBV3-2|TRBJ1-4|-
TGTGCCAGCAGCCAAGCTTGGACTCTAGAAAAACTGTTTTTT
CASSQAWTLEKLFF
>TRBD1|TRBV18|TRBJ2-2|-
TGTGCCAGCTCACCACCACAGGGGCTAAACACCGGGGAGCTGTTTTTT
CASSPPQGLNTGELFF
>-|TRBV6-5|TRBJ1-3|-
TGTGCCAGCAGTAGGACAACTGGAAACACCATATATTTT
CASSRTTGNTIYF
>-|TRBV3-1/TRBV3-2|TRBJ1-3|-
TGTGCCAGCAGCCAAGAGTCCCTTAGCTCTGGAAACACCATATATTTT
CASSQESLSSGNTIYF
>-|TRBV11-2|TRBJ1-3|-
TGTGCCAGCAGCTCTTTAGAAGCCTCTGGAAACACCATATATTTT
CASSSLEASGNTIYF
>TRBD1|TRBV10-1|TRBJ2-1|-
TGCGCCAGCAGTGGGGACAGGCCCGTGGGTGAGCAGTTCTTC
CASSGDRPVGEQFF
>-|TRBV19|TRBJ1-1|-
TGTGCCAGTAGTCCCAGATCGAACACTGAAGCTTTCTTT
CASSPRSNTEAFF
>TRBD1|TRBV10-1|TRBJ1-5|-
TGCGCCAGCCGAGAGATCTTGGACAGGGGGCGGACGAATCAGCCCCAGCATTTT
CASREILDRGRTNQPQHF
>TRBD2|TRBV19|TRBJ2-1|-
TGTGCCAGTAGTACGCGGACTAGTTCTACTCGCGATGAGCAGTTCTTC
CASSTRTSSTRDEQFF
>-|TRBV5-1|TRBJ1-1|-
TGCGCCAGCAGCTTCGAGACAGGTGGGAACACTGAAGCTTTCTTT
CASSFETGGNTEAFF
>-|TRBV7-2|TRBJ2-3|-
TGTGCCAGCAGCTTAGAAGGCAGGACAGATACGCAGTATTTT
CASSLEGRTDTQYF
>TRBD1|TRBV7-9|TRBJ2-1|-
TGTGCCAGCAGCTTTCCGGTGACAGGGGGCGATAATGAGCAGTTCTTC
CASSFPVTGGDNEQFF
>TRBD1|TRBV5-1|TRBJ1-1|-
TGCGCCAGCAGCGTGGGACAGCTGAACACTGAAGCTTTCTTT
CASSVGQLNTEAFF